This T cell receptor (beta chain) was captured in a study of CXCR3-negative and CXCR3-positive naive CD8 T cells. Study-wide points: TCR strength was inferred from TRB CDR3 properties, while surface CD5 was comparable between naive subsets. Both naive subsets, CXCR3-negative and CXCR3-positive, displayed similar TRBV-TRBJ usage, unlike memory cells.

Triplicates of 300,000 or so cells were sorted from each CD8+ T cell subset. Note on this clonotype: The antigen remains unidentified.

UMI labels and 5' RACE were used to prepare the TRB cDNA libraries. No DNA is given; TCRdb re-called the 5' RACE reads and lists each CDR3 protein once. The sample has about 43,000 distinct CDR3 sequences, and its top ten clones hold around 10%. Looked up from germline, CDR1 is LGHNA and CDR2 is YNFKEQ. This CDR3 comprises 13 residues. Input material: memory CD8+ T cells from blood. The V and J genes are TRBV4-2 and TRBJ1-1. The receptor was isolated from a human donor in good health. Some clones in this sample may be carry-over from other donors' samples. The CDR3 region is CASSQESNTEAFF.